This T cell receptor beta chain comes out of a study of cytomegalovirus exposure and HLA in healthy donors. The length of the CDR3 is 18 residues. CDR1 and CDR2 from the germline V gene are SQVTM and ANQGSEA. V lost 6 bases to trimming and J lost 0 bases, with 21 bases between them. In the PCR, 60 Vbeta and 13 Jbeta primers were used. Generated by immunoSEQ multiplex PCR, the TCRdb table keeps only in-frame clones and is missing some. The table lists 180,000 or so clones, about 79% of them singletons. As to this clone: Its specificity is not known.

Whole-study results and caveats: Rare TCR sequences dominated, though some public TCRs recurred in many donors. Later on, analysis showed that most CMV-associated TCR beta chains appeared to be HLA-restricted.

The J gene is TRBJ2-6, the V gene TRBV29-1; maybe TRBD2 (7 bases). What was sequenced was PBMCs. The TCR sequence derives from a woman aged 45-59 years in good health and CMV-seronegative. CDR3 bases: TGCAGCGTCAAAAACCGCGGGGGCGCTGACTCTGGGGCCAACGTCCTGACTTTC. Residues: CSVKNRGGADSGANVLTF. Full variable domain (rest looked up from reference TRBV29-1 and TRBJ2-6): SAVISQKPSRDICQRGTSLTIQCQVDSQVTMMFWYRQQPGQSLTLIATANQGSEATYESGFVIDKFPISRPNLTFSTLTVSNMSPEDSSIYLCSVKNRGGADSGANVLTFGAGSRLTVL.